This T cell receptor (beta chain) was sequenced during a study of blood T cell repertoires in COVID-19. As for the study in general: The United States, Italy and Spain supplied acute and convalescent COVID-19 samples. PBMCs, B-cell-depleted T cells, or T cells provided the cDNA or gDNA that made up the material.

As processed by the authors: Amplification with reference gene primers provided the estimates of nucleated cell counts. Libraries were prepared by immunoSEQ multiplex PCR; TCRdb keeps only in-frame clonotypes and omits some of them. V and J calls and clone size follow that table, whereas D and trimming were derived from the DNA. Among around 94,000 clones listed, roughly 92% were seen once. CDR3 length equals 14 residues. The germline V gene has CDR1 SGHTA and CDR2 FQGNSA. Trimming pared 1 base from V and 5 bases from J, leaving 9 bases between. The rearrangement links TRBV7-2 to TRBJ2-4, with D maybe TRBD1 (6 bases). The receptor comes from a woman aged 45 to 65 with COVID-19, enrolled during active disease. The specimen was peripheral blood. This chain's CDR3 is CASSLGRTENIQYF. The CDR3 DNA follows: TGTGCCAGCAGCTTAGGGCGGACAGAAAACATTCAGTACTTC.